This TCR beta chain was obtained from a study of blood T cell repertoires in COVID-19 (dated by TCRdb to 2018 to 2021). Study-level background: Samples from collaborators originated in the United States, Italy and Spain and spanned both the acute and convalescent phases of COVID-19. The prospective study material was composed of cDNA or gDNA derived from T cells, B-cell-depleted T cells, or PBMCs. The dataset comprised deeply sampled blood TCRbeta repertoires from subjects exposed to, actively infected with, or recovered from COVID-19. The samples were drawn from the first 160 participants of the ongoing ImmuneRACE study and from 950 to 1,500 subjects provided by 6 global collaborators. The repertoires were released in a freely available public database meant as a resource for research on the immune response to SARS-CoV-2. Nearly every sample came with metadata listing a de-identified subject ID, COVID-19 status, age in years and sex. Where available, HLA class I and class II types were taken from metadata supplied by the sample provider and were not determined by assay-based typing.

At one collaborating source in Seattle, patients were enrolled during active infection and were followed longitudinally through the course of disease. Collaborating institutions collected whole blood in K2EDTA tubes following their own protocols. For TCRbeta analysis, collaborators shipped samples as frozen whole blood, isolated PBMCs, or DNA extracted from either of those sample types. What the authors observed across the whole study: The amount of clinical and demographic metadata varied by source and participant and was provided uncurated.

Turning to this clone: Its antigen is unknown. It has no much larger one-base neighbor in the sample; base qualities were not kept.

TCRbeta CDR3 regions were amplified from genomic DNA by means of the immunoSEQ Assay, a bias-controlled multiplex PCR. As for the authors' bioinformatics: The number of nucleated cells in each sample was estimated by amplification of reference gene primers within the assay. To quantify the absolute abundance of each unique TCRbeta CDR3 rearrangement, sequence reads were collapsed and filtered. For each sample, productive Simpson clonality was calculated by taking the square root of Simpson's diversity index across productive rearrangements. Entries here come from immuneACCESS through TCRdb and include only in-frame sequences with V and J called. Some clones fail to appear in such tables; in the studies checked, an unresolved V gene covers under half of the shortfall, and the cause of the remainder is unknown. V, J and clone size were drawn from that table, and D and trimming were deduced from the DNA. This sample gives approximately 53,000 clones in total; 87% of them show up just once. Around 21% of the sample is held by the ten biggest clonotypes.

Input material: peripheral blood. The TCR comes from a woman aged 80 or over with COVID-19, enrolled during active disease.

The DNA sequence follows: TGTGCCAGCAGTGAATCTGTATATCAGCCCCAGCATTTT. Protein translation: CASSESVYQPQHF. The chain is encoded by TRBV6-4 joined to TRBJ1-5; no D gene is confidently identified. V gives up 3 bases and J gives up 5 bases, and the segment between their germline ends measures 8 bases. The germline V gene specifies MRHNA as CDR1 and SNTAGT as CDR2. Measured from the cysteine to the phenylalanine, the CDR3 is 13 residues long. This entry keeps only the CDR3 DNA: 39 bases, framed from base 1.